This T cell receptor (beta chain) appears in the sequencing data of a study of response to subunit inactivated influenza vaccine. Many counts were recorded for this clonotype. TCRdb used MiXCR to reprocess the RT-PCR reads, holding one entry per CDR3 protein. The table shows roughly 710,000 distinct CDR3 sequences, with approximately 14% occurring only once. V was pared by 6 bases and J by 3 bases, with 18 bases between. This CDR3 region has 15 residues. CDR1 is MNHNS, CDR2 SASEGT, per germline. The origin of this receptor is a man aged 50-60 years who received an inactivated influenza vaccine. This sample comprised PBMCs from blood, obtained 14 days before vaccination. The V call is TRBV6-1, the J call TRBJ2-7; D gene unclear. The CDR3 region is CASREREQGLYEQYF. Written as DNA, the CDR3 is TGTGCCAGCAGGGAACGCGAACAAGGCCTCTACGAGCAGTACTTC.